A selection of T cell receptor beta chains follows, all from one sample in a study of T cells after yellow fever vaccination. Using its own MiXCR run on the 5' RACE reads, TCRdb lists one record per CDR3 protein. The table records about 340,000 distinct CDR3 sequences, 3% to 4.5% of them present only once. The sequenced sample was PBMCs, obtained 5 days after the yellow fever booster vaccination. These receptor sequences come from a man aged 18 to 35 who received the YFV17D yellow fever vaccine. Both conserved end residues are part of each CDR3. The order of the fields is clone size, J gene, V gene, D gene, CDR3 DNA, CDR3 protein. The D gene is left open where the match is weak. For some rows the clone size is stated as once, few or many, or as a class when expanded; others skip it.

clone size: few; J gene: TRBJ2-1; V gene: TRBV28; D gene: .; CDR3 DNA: TGTGCCAGCAGTTTAGTGGGCAGGAACTACAATGAGCAGTTCTTC; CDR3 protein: CASSLVGRNYNEQFF
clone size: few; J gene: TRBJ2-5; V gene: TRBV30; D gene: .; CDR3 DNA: TGTGCCTGGGGGGGCGGAGAGACCCAGTACTTC; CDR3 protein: CAWGGGETQYF
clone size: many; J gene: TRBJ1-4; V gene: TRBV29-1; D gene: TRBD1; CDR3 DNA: TGCAGCGGACAGGGGACAACTAATGAAAAACTGTTTTTT; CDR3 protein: CSGQGTTNEKLFF
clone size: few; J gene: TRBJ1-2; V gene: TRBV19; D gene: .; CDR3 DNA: TGTGCCAGTAGTATGTGGAACTTCTATGGCTACACCTTC; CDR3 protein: CASSMWNFYGYTF
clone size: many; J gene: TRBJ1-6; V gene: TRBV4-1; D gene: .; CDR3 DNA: TGCGCCAGCAGCCCAAACCCGCATCTCGCCCTCCACTTT; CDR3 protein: CASSPNPHLALHF
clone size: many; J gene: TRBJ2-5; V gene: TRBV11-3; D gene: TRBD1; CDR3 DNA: TGTGCCAGCAAGGACAGGGGCCAAGAGACCCAGTACTTC; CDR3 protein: CASKDRGQETQYF
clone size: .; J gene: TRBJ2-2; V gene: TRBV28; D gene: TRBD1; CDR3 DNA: TGTGCCAGCAGTTCCCGAAAAAACAGGGGGAACACCGGGGAGCTGTTTTTT; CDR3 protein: CASSSRKNRGNTGELFF
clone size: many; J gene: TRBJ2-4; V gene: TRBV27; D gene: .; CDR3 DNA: TGTGCCAGCAGTTATAACGCGGAGCGGGCCAAAAACATTCAGTACTTC; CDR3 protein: CASSYNAERAKNIQYF
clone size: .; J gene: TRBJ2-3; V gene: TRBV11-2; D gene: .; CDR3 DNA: TGTGCCAGCAGCTTAAATCGGGGTGGCACAGATACGCAGTATTTT; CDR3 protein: CASSLNRGGTDTQYF
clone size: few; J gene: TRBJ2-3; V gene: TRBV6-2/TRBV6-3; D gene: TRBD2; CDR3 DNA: TGTGCCAGCAGTTTGCTCCTTCGGGCGGGGGGATCTAGCACAGATACGCAGTATTTT; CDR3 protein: CASSLLLRAGGSSTDTQYF
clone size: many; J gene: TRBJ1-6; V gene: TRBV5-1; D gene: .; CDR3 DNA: TGCGCCAGCAGCTTCGGAAATTCACCCCTCCACTTT; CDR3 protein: CASSFGNSPLHF
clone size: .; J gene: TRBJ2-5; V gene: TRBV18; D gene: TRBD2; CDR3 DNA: TGTGCCAGCTGGAACGGACGGGAGGTCGAGACCCAGTACTTC; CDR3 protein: CASWNGREVETQYF
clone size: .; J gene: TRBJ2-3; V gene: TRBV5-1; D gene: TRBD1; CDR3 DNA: TGCGCCAGCAGTGCCGGGACAGATTTTGACACAGATACGCAGTATTTT; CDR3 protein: CASSAGTDFDTDTQYF
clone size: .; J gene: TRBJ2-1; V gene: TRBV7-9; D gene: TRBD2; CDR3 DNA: TGTGCCAGCAGTTCGGGACTAGCGGGGGAGGGCGATGAGCAGTTCTTC; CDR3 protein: CASSSGLAGEGDEQFF
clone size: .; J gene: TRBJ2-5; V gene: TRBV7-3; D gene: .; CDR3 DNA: TGTGCCCGACAACCCTGGGGAGAGACCCAGTACTTC; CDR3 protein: CARQPWGETQYF
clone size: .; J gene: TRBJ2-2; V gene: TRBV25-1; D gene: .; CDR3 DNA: TGTGCCAGCAGTGGCTCGAAGGCGAACACCGGGGAGCTGTTTTTT; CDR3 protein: CASSGSKANTGELFF
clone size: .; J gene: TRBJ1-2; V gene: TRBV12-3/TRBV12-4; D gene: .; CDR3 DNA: TGTGCCAGTTCCCCAGGGGCCAAGAACTATGGCTACACCTTC; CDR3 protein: CASSPGAKNYGYTF
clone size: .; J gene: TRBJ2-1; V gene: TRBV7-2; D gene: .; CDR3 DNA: TGTGCCAGCGGTAGAGGTACAACCTACAATGAGCAGTTCTTC; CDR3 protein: CASGRGTTYNEQFF
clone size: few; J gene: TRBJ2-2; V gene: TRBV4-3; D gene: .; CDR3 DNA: TGCGCCAGCAGCCACTACGTCGCCGAGCAGGTCAACGGGGAGCTGTTTTTT; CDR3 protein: CASSHYVAEQVNGELFF
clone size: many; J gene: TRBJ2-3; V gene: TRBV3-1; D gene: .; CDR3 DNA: TGTGCCAGCAGCGCCGGCGAAAGCAGTACAGATACGCAGTATTTT; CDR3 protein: CASSAGESSTDTQYF
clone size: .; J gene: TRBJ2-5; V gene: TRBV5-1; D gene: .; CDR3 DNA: TGCGCCAGCAGCCGCGGACTCCTACAAGAGACCCAGTACTTC; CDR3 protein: CASSRGLLQETQYF
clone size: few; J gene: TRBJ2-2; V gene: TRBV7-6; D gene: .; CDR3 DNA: TGTGCCAGCAGCTTAGTCGGGGAAACCGGGGAGCTGTTTTTT; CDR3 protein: CASSLVGETGELFF
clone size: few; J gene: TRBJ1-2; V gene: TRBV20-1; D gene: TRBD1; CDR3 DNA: TGCAGTGCTAGGAGTGTGCAGGGGGAAACCTATGGCTACACCTTC; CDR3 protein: CSARSVQGETYGYTF
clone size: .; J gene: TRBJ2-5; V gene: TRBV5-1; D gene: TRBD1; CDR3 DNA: TGCGCCAGCAGCTTGGTAGGGGGCGGTACCCAAGAGACCCAGTACTTC; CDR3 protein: CASSLVGGGTQETQYF
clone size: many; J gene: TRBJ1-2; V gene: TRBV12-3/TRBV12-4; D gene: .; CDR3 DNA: TGTGCCAGCAGGGCCGGCTATGGCTACACCTTC; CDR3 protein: CASRAGYGYTF
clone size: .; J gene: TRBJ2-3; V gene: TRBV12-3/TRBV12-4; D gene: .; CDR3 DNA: TGTGCCAGCAGTTCCCGAGCGGCGGGTCGATTCACGCAGTATTTT; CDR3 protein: CASSSRAAGRFTQYF
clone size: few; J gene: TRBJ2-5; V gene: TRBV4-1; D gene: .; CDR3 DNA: TGCGCCAGCAGCCTTTACATCCAGGGGCTTACCCAAGAGACCCAGTACTTC; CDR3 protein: CASSLYIQGLTQETQYF
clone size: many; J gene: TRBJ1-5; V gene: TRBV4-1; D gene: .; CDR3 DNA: TGCGCCAGCAGCCCTGGGCCACCCAAGAGCAATCAGCCCCAGCATTTT; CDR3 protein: CASSPGPPKSNQPQHF
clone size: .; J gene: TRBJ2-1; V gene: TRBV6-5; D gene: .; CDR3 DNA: TGTGCCAGCAGTTACTCGAGCAGGACCAATGAGCAGTTCTTC; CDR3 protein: CASSYSSRTNEQFF
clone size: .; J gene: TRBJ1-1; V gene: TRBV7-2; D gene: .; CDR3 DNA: TGTGCCAGCAGTTTGTTGGGATGGCGGAACACTGAAGCTTTCTTT; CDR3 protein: CASSLLGWRNTEAFF
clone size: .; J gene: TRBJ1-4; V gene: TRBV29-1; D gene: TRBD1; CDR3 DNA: TGCAGCGTTGAAGGTAGTCCCGGGACAGGGGCAACTAATGAAAAACTGTTTTTT; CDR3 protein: CSVEGSPGTGATNEKLFF
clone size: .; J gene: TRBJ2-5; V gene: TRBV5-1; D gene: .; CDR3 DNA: TGCGCCAGCAGCTTCCCGGGACGCCCCCAAGAGACCCAGTACTTC; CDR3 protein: CASSFPGRPQETQYF
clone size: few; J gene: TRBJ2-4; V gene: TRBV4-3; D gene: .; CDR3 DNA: TGCGCCAGCAGCCAAGATTCTGGGGTGACGGGCCTTGTAAACATTCAGTACTTC; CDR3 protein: CASSQDSGVTGLVNIQYF
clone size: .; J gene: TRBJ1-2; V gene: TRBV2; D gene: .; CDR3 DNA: TGTGCCAGCAGCGGGATTGAAGGAGGCGGCTACACCTTC; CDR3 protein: CASSGIEGGGYTF
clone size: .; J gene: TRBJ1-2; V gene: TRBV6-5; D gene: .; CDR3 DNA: TGTGCCAGCAGTTATTTCAAGAATTTTAACTATGGCTACACCTTC; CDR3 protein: CASSYFKNFNYGYTF
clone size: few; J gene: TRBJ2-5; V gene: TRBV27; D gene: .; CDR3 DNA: TGTGCCAGCAGCGGCTTTGGTGGAGAGACCCAGTACTTC; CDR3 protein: CASSGFGGETQYF
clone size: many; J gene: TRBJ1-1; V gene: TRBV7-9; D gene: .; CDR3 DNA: TGTGCCAGCTGGTCGGTTGGCGCCATGAACACTGAAGCTTTCTTT; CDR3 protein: CASWSVGAMNTEAFF
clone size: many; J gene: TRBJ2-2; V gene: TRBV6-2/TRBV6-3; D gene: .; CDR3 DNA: TGTGCCAGTCGGGTCTCCGGGGAGCTGTTTTTT; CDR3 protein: CASRVSGELFF
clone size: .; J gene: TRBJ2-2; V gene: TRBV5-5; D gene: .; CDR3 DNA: TGTGCCAGCAGCGCGGCGCGTAGCGGGGAGCTGTTTTTT; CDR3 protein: CASSAARSGELFF
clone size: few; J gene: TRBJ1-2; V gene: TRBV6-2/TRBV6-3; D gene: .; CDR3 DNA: TGTGCCAGCAGTTACCGAAGTAATGGCTACACCTTC; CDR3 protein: CASSYRSNGYTF
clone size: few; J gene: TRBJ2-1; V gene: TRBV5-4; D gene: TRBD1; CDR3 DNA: TGTGCCAGCAGCTACACCCGCGGGACAGGGGAATCTGAGCAGTTCTTC; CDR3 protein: CASSYTRGTGESEQFF
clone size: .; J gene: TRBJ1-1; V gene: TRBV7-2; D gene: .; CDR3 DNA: TGTGCCAGCAGCCTCTCGGCGAGCATGAGGACTGAAGCTTTCTTT; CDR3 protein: CASSLSASMRTEAFF
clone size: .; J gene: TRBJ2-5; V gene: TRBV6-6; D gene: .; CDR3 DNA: TGTGCCAGCAGTTGGGAGCTCTTAGAGACCCAGTACTTC; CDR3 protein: CASSWELLETQYF
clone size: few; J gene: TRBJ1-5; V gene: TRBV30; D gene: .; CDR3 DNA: TGTGCCTGGAGCAGGCTACGAGGGCCCCAGCATTTT; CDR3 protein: CAWSRLRGPQHF
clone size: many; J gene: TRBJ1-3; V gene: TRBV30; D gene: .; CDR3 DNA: TGTGCCTGGAGACGTGGAGGGGAGGCTGGAAACACCATATATTTT; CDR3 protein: CAWRRGGEAGNTIYF
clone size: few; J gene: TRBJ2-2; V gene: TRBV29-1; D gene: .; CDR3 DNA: TGCAGCGGAGTTGCGAACACCGGGGAGCTGTTTTTT; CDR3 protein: CSGVANTGELFF
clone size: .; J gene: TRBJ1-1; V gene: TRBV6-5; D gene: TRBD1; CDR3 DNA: TGTGCCAGCAAAGGACAGGACACTGAAGCTTTCTTT; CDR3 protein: CASKGQDTEAFF
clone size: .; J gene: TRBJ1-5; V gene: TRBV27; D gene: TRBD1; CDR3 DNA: TGTGCCAGCAGACCCACCGGGACAGGGGGAAATCAGCCCCAGCATTTT; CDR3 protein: CASRPTGTGGNQPQHF
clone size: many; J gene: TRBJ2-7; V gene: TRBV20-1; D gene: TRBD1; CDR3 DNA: TGCAGTGCTACTACCAGGGACAGGGTCTACGAGCAGTACTTC; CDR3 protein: CSATTRDRVYEQYF
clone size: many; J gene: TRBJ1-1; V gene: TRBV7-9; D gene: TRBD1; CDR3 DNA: TGTGCCAGCAGCTGGAACCGGGACAGGGTCACTGAAGCTTTCTTT; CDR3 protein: CASSWNRDRVTEAFF
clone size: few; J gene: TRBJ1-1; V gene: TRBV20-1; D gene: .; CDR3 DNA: TGCAGTGTCGAGGCGATTGCTGAAGCTTTCTTT; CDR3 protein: CSVEAIAEAFF
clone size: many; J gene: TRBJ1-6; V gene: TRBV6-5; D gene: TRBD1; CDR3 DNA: TGTGCCAGCAGTCCCCAGGACAGGCTTGGTTCACCCCTCCACTTT; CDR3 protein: CASSPQDRLGSPLHF
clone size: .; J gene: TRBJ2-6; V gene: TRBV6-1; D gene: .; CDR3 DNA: TGTGCCAGCAGTGAAGTACGCGTCGTCTTCTTC; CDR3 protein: CASSEVRVVFF
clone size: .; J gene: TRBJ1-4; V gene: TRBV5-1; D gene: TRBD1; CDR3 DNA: TGCGCCAGCACGCCCGGGACAGGGGGCTATATTGACGGAAAACTGTTTTTT; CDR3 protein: CASTPGTGGYIDGKLFF